The rows below give T cell receptor beta chains drawn from one sample of a study of technical replicates of blood from a few donors. Produced via immunoSEQ multiplex PCR; TCRdb's table is partial and in-frame only. Of around 97,000 clones in the sample, around 96% were seen once. The specimen was T cells isolated from PBMCs. The receptors derive from a human donor in good health. Each CDR3 is given with its conserved first and last residue. The D gene is left open where the match is weak. Rows may omit the clone size; those that give it use once, few, many or a size class.

size: .
D: .
J: TRBJ2-3
V: TRBV28
DNA: TGTGCCAGCAGTTTAGAGCACACAGATACGCAGTATTTT
CDR3: CASSLEHTDTQYF

size: .
D: TRBD1
J: TRBJ1-2
V: TRBV6-1
DNA: TGTGCCGCTAGCATGTCGAGACAGGGGATGGGGGGCTACACCTTC
CDR3: CAASMSRQGMGGYTF

size: .
D: .
J: TRBJ1-2
V: TRBV9
DNA: TGTGCCAGCAGCGTAGGCCGGGGGATAGCGGTCTATGGCTACACCTTC
CDR3: CASSVGRGIAVYGYTF

size: .
D: .
J: TRBJ2-5
V: TRBV27
DNA: TGTGCCAGCAGTTCGGACAGTGAGACCCAGTACTTC
CDR3: CASSSDSETQYF

size: .
D: TRBD1
J: TRBJ2-7
V: TRBV5-6
DNA: TGTGCCAGCAGCCCAGGACAGGGGCTCTACGAGCAGTACTTC
CDR3: CASSPGQGLYEQYF

size: .
D: TRBD2
J: TRBJ2-3
V: TRBV14
DNA: TGTGCCAGCAGCCAACAACTACCACCGGGACTAGCGGGAATTTTGAGCACAGATACGCAGTATTTT
CDR3: CASSQQLPPGLAGILSTDTQYF

size: .
D: .
J: TRBJ2-2
V: TRBV6-5
DNA: TGTGCCAGCAGGGGCCAAACTTCGAACACCGGGGAGCTGTTTTTT
CDR3: CASRGQTSNTGELFF

size: .
D: .
J: TRBJ1-3
V: TRBV4-1
DNA: TGCGCCAGCAGCCGTGAGGAGGGATCTGGAAACACCATATATTTT
CDR3: CASSREEGSGNTIYF

size: .
D: .
J: TRBJ2-2
V: TRBV12-2
DNA: TGTGCAAGTCGCCCTAGCATCGTGGGGAACACCGGGGAGCTGTTTTTT
CDR3: CASRPSIVGNTGELFF

size: .
D: TRBD2
J: TRBJ2-7
V: TRBV10-1
DNA: TGCGCCAGCTCTTCGGGACTAGCGGGAGACGATGAGCAGTACTTC
CDR3: CASSSGLAGDDEQYF

size: .
D: .
J: TRBJ1-1
V: TRBV27
DNA: TGTGCCAGCAGTGCCCTAAAGACAGCCATGAACACTGAAGCTTTCTTT
CDR3: CASSALKTAMNTEAFF

size: .
D: .
J: TRBJ2-5
V: TRBV28
DNA: TGTGCCAGCAGAATTACAGGGATGAGGGAGACCCAGTACTTC
CDR3: CASRITGMRETQYF

size: once
D: TRBD2
J: TRBJ2-1
V: TRBV6-5
DNA: TGTGCCAGCAGTTACGTCAGCGGGGGTACCGATGAGCAGTTCTTC
CDR3: CASSYVSGGTDEQFF

size: .
D: TRBD1
J: TRBJ1-5
V: TRBV5-6
DNA: TGTGCCAGCAGCTCCCATGAGGACAGGGGGGATAATCAGCCCCAGCATTTT
CDR3: CASSSHEDRGDNQPQHF

size: few
D: .
J: TRBJ1-2
V: TRBV6-1
DNA: TGTGCCAGCACGTTTCTGGGGGCGAGAGGCTACACCTTC
CDR3: CASTFLGARGYTF

size: .
D: TRBD2
J: TRBJ2-3
V: TRBV5-1
DNA: TGCGCCAGCAGCGGACTGACTAGCATGGGCACAGATACGCAGTATTTT
CDR3: CASSGLTSMGTDTQYF

size: .
D: TRBD1
J: TRBJ2-7
V: TRBV9
DNA: TGTGCCAGCAGCCCTGGGGACAGGGGAAGCGAGCAGTACTTC
CDR3: CASSPGDRGSEQYF

size: .
D: TRBD1
J: TRBJ1-1
V: TRBV13
DNA: TGTGCCAGCAGCCCGTTGGGACAGGGAAACACTGAAGCTTTCTTT
CDR3: CASSPLGQGNTEAFF

size: .
D: .
J: TRBJ1-2
V: TRBV9
DNA: TGTGCCAGCAGCGTAGGAGTCGGTCGAGGCTACACCTTC
CDR3: CASSVGVGRGYTF

size: few
D: TRBD1
J: TRBJ1-2
V: TRBV19
DNA: TGTGCCAGTAGACGAGGCCGACAGGGGGGATATGGCTACACCTTC
CDR3: CASRRGRQGGYGYTF

size: .
D: .
J: TRBJ2-1
V: TRBV6-5
DNA: TGTGCCAGCAGGGAGGGACCGTTTGTATACAATGAGCAGTTCTTC
CDR3: CASREGPFVYNEQFF

size: once
D: TRBD2
J: TRBJ2-7
V: TRBV2
DNA: TGTGCCGGTAAAAAAGGGACTAGCGGGAGTCACGAGCAGTACTTC
CDR3: CAGKKGTSGSHEQYF

size: .
D: TRBD2
J: TRBJ2-7
V: TRBV23-1
DNA: TGCGCCAGCAGTCCGTACCCTAGCGGGAGGGGCATGAGGTACGAGCAGTACTTC
CDR3: CASSPYPSGRGMRYEQYF

size: .
D: TRBD2
J: TRBJ2-3
V: TRBV7-9
DNA: TGTGCCAGCAGCTCCCGGACTAGCGGGAGGCCTATAGATACGCAGTATTTT
CDR3: CASSSRTSGRPIDTQYF

size: .
D: .
J: TRBJ2-7
V: TRBV20-1
DNA: TGCAGTGCTAGATCCTTTTACGAGCAGTACTTC
CDR3: CSARSFYEQYF

size: .
D: .
J: TRBJ2-5
V: TRBV7-9
DNA: TGTGCCAGCAGTCCCGACAGGAAGACCCAGTACTTC
CDR3: CASSPDRKTQYF

size: .
D: .
J: TRBJ1-5
V: TRBV9
DNA: TGTGCCAGCAGCGTGGGACTGTCTTATGATCAGCCCCAGCATTTT
CDR3: CASSVGLSYDQPQHF

size: .
D: .
J: TRBJ2-3
V: TRBV19
DNA: TGTGCCAGTGGTAGGCTAGAGGGCACAGATACGCAGTATTTT
CDR3: CASGRLEGTDTQYF

size: .
D: TRBD1
J: TRBJ2-3
V: TRBV13
DNA: TGTGCCAGCAGCAAACTGGACAGGGCGATCATTACAGATACGCAGTATTTT
CDR3: CASSKLDRAIITDTQYF

size: .
D: TRBD1
J: TRBJ2-7
V: TRBV5-4
DNA: TGTGCCAGCAGCCCGGACAGGGCTCTTCCCTACGAGCAGTACTTC
CDR3: CASSPDRALPYEQYF

size: .
D: .
J: TRBJ2-5
V: TRBV30
DNA: TGTGCCTGGAGTATAGGGGCGCAGATCCAAGAGACCCAGTACTTC
CDR3: CAWSIGAQIQETQYF

size: .
D: TRBD1
J: TRBJ1-1
V: TRBV2
DNA: TGTGCCAGCAGTAAGGACAGGGTGGCTGAAGCTTTCTTT
CDR3: CASSKDRVAEAFF

size: .
D: .
J: TRBJ2-7
V: TRBV28
DNA: TGTGCCAGCAGTTTAAGCGAGGGCGTCGAGCAGTACTTC
CDR3: CASSLSEGVEQYF

size: once
D: .
J: TRBJ1-1
V: TRBV2
DNA: TGTGCCAGCAGTGGCGGGAATTCGGCTTTCTTT
CDR3: CASSGGNSAFF

size: .
D: .
J: TRBJ1-1
V: TRBV5-1
DNA: TGCGCCAGCCAGGCAGGAATGAACACTGAAGCTTTCTTT
CDR3: CASQAGMNTEAFF

size: .
D: .
J: TRBJ2-6
V: TRBV7-9
DNA: TGTGCCAGCATCACCTCACGGGTTGCTGGGGCCAACGTCCTGACTTTC
CDR3: CASITSRVAGANVLTF

size: .
D: TRBD1
J: TRBJ1-4
V: TRBV2
DNA: TGTGCCAGCAGTCTTGGACAGGCTTTTATGAGTGAAAAACTGTTTTTT
CDR3: CASSLGQAFMSEKLFF

size: few
D: .
J: TRBJ1-2
V: TRBV19
DNA: TGTGCCAGTAGTATAGATCTGGCCTATGGCTACACCTTC
CDR3: CASSIDLAYGYTF

size: once
D: TRBD2
J: TRBJ2-1
V: TRBV7-9
DNA: TGTGCCAGCAGCCTCCCGCTAGCGGGATACAATGAGCAGTTCTTC
CDR3: CASSLPLAGYNEQFF

size: .
D: TRBD1
J: TRBJ2-7
V: TRBV5-1
DNA: TGCGCCAGCAGCCCCGGGACAGCGAGCTACGAGCAGTACTTC
CDR3: CASSPGTASYEQYF

size: .
D: TRBD1
J: TRBJ2-2
V: TRBV5-4
DNA: TGTGCCAGCAGCCCGACAGGGTATACCGGGGAGCTGTTTTTT
CDR3: CASSPTGYTGELFF

size: .
D: .
J: TRBJ2-7
V: TRBV5-5
DNA: TGTGCCAGCAGCCTCCGGGACAAGGGTCACGAGCAGTACTTC
CDR3: CASSLRDKGHEQYF

size: .
D: .
J: TRBJ2-7
V: TRBV18
DNA: TGTGCCAGCTCACCAAAGGTAGCGGAAACCTACGAGCAGTACTTC
CDR3: CASSPKVAETYEQYF

size: .
D: TRBD1
J: TRBJ1-1
V: TRBV12-5
DNA: TGTGCTAGTGGGGACAGGGGAGTTGGCACTGAAGCTTTCTTT
CDR3: CASGDRGVGTEAFF

size: .
D: TRBD1
J: TRBJ1-4
V: TRBV28
DNA: TGTGCCAGCAGCTCCATTGGACAGGGCCCTGAAAAACTGTTTTTT
CDR3: CASSSIGQGPEKLFF

size: .
D: .
J: TRBJ1-4
V: TRBV9
DNA: TGTGCCAGCAGCGTAGCTACGGGTAGTGCTAATGAAAAACTGTTTTTT
CDR3: CASSVATGSANEKLFF

size: .
D: TRBD1
J: TRBJ1-2
V: TRBV28
DNA: TGTGCCAGCAGGACCGGACAGGCGAACTATGGCTACACCTTC
CDR3: CASRTGQANYGYTF

size: .
D: .
J: TRBJ1-1
V: TRBV18
DNA: TGTGCCAGCTCACAGGGGTTGGAGACTGAAGCTTTCTTT
CDR3: CASSQGLETEAFF

size: .
D: .
J: TRBJ2-7
V: TRBV2
DNA: TGTGCCAGCAGTGGGGACAGGGCTCTCGGTAGCGGGAGTTACTACGAGCAGTACTTC
CDR3: CASSGDRALGSGSYYEQYF

size: .
D: TRBD2
J: TRBJ2-1
V: TRBV5-4
DNA: TGTGCCAGCAGCGTGGAAGCGGGAGATGTCGATGAGCAGTTCTTC
CDR3: CASSVEAGDVDEQFF

size: .
D: .
J: TRBJ2-3
V: TRBV28
DNA: TGTGCCAGCAGCTCTGCACTAGATTCCCTCACAGATACGCAGTATTTT
CDR3: CASSSALDSLTDTQYF

size: .
D: .
J: TRBJ2-3
V: TRBV11-2
DNA: TGTGCCAGCAGCTTCGGTATCGACACAGATACGCAGTATTTT
CDR3: CASSFGIDTDTQYF

size: .
D: TRBD1
J: TRBJ1-2
V: TRBV7-8
DNA: TGTGCCAGCAGTCCCCAGGTGGAGGGGGCGGAAGGCTACACCTTC
CDR3: CASSPQVEGAEGYTF